The 26 T cell receptor beta chains given below trace back to one sample, sequenced in a study of T-cell memory formation after mild COVID-19. MiXCR was run by TCRdb on the 5' RACE reads, yielding one entry per CDR3 protein. The sample records some 150,000 distinct CDR3 sequences, about 6.1% being singletons. Material: PBMCs or a T cell subset sorted from them (not recorded which). The receptors were gathered from an adult woman who had mild COVID-19 (a few samples of this study predate the infection). Cell type and time point are not known.

This clonotype was counted between two and nine times. This rearrangement joins TRBV6-1 to TRBJ2-3; tentative D call: TRBD2 (6 bases). V gave up 4 bases and J gave up 4 bases, with 15 bases separating them. Germline loops: CDR1 MNHNS, CDR2 SASEGT. This CDR3 has 15 residues. CDR3 protein: CASSGTGVSADTQYF. CDR3 nucleotide sequence: TGTGCCAGCAGTGGGACGGGGGTATCTGCAGATACGCAGTATTTT.

In its sample, this clonotype ranks as medium-sized. This chain links TRBV5-1 with TRBJ2-5; D is possibly TRBD1 (6 bases). The V end was cut by 3 bases, the J end by 4 bases, with 13 bases between. Germline V gene data show CDR1 as SGHRS and CDR2 as YFSETQ. The CDR3 totals 14 residues. The DNA for the CDR3 is TGCGCCAGCAGCTCCGGGCAGGGGAGAGAGACCCAGTACTTC. Encoded protein: CASSSGQGRETQYF.

CDR3 bases: TGTGCCAGCAGGGTGGGGACAGAGAATTCACCCCTCCACTTT. Translated, it gives CASRVGTENSPLHF. The V gene is TRBV25-1, the J gene TRBJ1-6, with 7 bases that match TRBD1. CDR1 and CDR2 from the germline V gene are MGHDK and SYGVNS. The V and J ends lost 6 bases and 7 bases, in that order; junction bases with no gene match: 6. This CDR3 region has 14 residues.

This clonotype has at least ten counts. The chain recombines TRBV30 with TRBJ2-1, with D unresolved. Per germline, CDR1 GTSNPN and CDR2 SVGIG (reference sequence). The CDR3 is 12 amino acids. The ends were cut back, 0 bases at V and 12 bases at J, with 12 bases in the middle. CDR3 nucleotides: TGTGCCTGGAGTGTCAACAAGGACGGGCAGTTCTTC. As protein: CAWSVNKDGQFF.

The sample holds many counts of this clonotype. CDR3 sequence reads: CASSSFVGTGDGYTF. The CDR3 DNA reads as TGCGCCAGCAGCTCCTTCGTCGGGACAGGGGACGGCTACACCTTC. The chain joins TRBV5-1 to TRBJ1-2, with 10 bases fitting TRBD1. CDR1 and CDR2 from the germline V gene are SGHRS and YFSETQ. The V and J ends lost 3 bases and 8 bases, in that order; junction bases with no gene match: 10. The CDR3 spans 15 residues.

This clonotype has at least ten counts. The J gene is TRBJ2-7, the V gene TRBV4-2; 9 nucleotides match TRBD1. Germline loops: CDR1 LGHNA, CDR2 YNFKEQ. V shed 1 base and J 3 bases; nucleotides not matched to a gene: 4. The CDR3 has 15 residues. The CDR3 sequence is CASSQGSGQGYEQYF. In nucleotides, the CDR3 is TGTGCCAGCAGCCAAGGATCGGGACAGGGCTACGAGCAGTACTTC.

This clonotype was counted at least ten times. The chain uses TRBV6-5 and TRBJ1-3; D not resolved. The CDR3 runs to 13 residues. The germline gives CDR1 MNHEY, CDR2 SVGAGI. Trimming took off 0 bases at V and 2 bases at J, with 2 bases between the two ends. The CDR3 nucleotides read TGTGCCAGCAGTTACTCAGCTGGAAACACCATATATTTT. Protein sequence: CASSYSAGNTIYF.

This clonotype was detected only a few times. V gene TRBV7-9 combines with J gene TRBJ1-2; TRBD1 matches 7 bases. Germline V gene sequence: CDR1 SEHNR, CDR2 FQNEAQ (reference sequence). CDR3 size: 17 residues. V lost 2 bases to trimming and J lost 5 bases; unmatched junction nucleotides: 14. DNA of the CDR3: TGTGCCAGCAGCTTATCCAATAACAGGGGATCACGGTATGGCTACACCTTC. It translates to CASSLSNNRGSRYGYTF.

Many counts were recorded for this clonotype. This sequence joins TRBV24-1 and TRBJ2-1; possibly TRBD1 for D (5 bases). V lost 3 bases, J lost 6 bases, and 14 bases lay in between. Germline CDR1 is KGHDR and CDR2 is SFDVKD. CDR3 length: 15 amino acids. CDR3 in amino acids: CATSDTRPGPNEQFF. The DNA for the CDR3 is TGTGCCACCAGTGATACACGACCAGGGCCCAATGAGCAGTTCTTC.

The chain links TRBV20-1 to TRBJ2-4; the D gene is possibly TRBD1 (6 bases). Germline values: CDR1 DFQATT, CDR2 SNEGSKA (reference sequence). The CDR3 covers 14 residues. The V gene lost 6 bases and the J gene lost 2 bases, with 14 bases spanning the gap. CDR3 nucleotides: TGCAGTGCGCGATCCGGGACAACCAAAAACATTCAGTACTTC. Translating it yields CSARSGTTKNIQYF.

This clonotype was seen many times. The rearrangement uses TRBV7-2 and TRBJ2-1, with TRBD1 matching over 7 bases. Germline CDR1 SGHTA, CDR2 FQGNSA. J was trimmed by 0 bases and V by 8 bases; bases with no gene match: 7. This CDR3 has 15 residues. In nucleotides, the CDR3 is TGTGCCAGCGGATTGGACAGGCTCTCCTACAATGAGCAGTTCTTC. Amino acid sequence: CASGLDRLSYNEQFF. The full variable domain, with the rest looked up from reference TRBV7-2 and TRBJ2-1, is GAGVSQSPSNKVTEKGKDVELRCDPISGHTALYWYRQSLGQGLEFLIYFQGNSAPDKSGLPSDRFSAERTGGSVSTLTIQRTQQEDSAVYLCASGLDRLSYNEQFFGPGTRLTVL.

In its sample, this clonotype was seen a few times. This rearrangement joins TRBV6-5 to TRBJ1-1; D is ambiguous. Germline CDR1 is MNHEY and CDR2 is SVGAGI. Deletions cut 8 bases from V and 5 bases from J, with 9 bases between. The CDR3 runs 11 residues. The CDR3 region is CASGLKTEAFF. For the CDR3, the DNA is TGTGCCAGCGGGTTAAAGACTGAAGCTTTCTTT.

In this sample, this clonotype turned up a few times. The rearrangement joins TRBV20-1 to TRBJ1-2, with a weak D call TRBD1 (5 bases). The CDR3 totals 14 residues. Trimming removed 1 base from V and 8 bases from J, with 17 bases in between. CDR1 and CDR2 from the germline V gene are DFQATT and SNEGSKA (reference sequence). The CDR3 loop reads CSARAPGAHRGYTF. The CDR3 nucleotides are TGCAGTGCTAGAGCCCCCGGGGCCCACAGAGGCTACACCTTC.

This clonotype was detected many times. This rearrangement joins TRBV5-1 to TRBJ2-1; D perhaps matches TRBD1 (5 bases). The V gene's germline CDR1 is SGHRS and CDR2 YFSETQ. This CDR3 comprises 15 residues. Trimming cost V 0 bases and J 10 bases, with 17 bases left between them. The CDR3 sequence: CASSLGNTGPQEQFF. CDR3 nucleotide sequence: TGCGCCAGCAGCTTGGGGAACACAGGCCCCCAGGAGCAGTTCTTC.

The table lists this clonotype with a few counts. The chain links TRBV4-3 to TRBJ1-1; no clear D gene. The CDR3 consists of 15 residues. The germline CDR1 and CDR2 sequences are LGHNA and YSLEER. The ends were cut back, 0 bases at V and 4 bases at J, with 12 bases in the middle. The DNA for the CDR3 is TGCGCCAGCAGCCAAGATCTTCTAGGGCGCACTGAAGCTTTCTTT. Residues: CASSQDLLGRTEAFF.

This clonotype was picked up many times. The chain uses TRBV15 and TRBJ1-2; 8 bases map to TRBD1. With 4 bases clipped from V and 4 bases from J, the junction kept 5 bases outside the gene matches. Germline V gene lookup returns CDR1 LNHNV and CDR2 YYDKDF (reference sequence). The CDR3 consists of 14 residues. The CDR3: CATSTGTGGYGYTF. The CDR3 bases are TGTGCCACCAGCACTGGGACAGGTGGCTATGGCTACACCTTC.

This clonotype was counted many times. This chain joins TRBV20-1 and TRBJ2-7; possibly TRBD1 or TRBD2 for D (5 bases each). This CDR3 contains 14 residues. The germline CDR1 and CDR2 sequences are DFQATT and SNEGSKA (reference sequence). V was pared by 6 bases and J by 1 base, with 16 bases between. This chain's CDR3 is CSAAGLGDSYEQYF. The CDR3 DNA sequence: TGCAGTGCCGCCGGTCTGGGGGATTCCTACGAGCAGTACTTC.

The chain combines TRBV20-1 with TRBJ2-1; 11 nucleotides align to TRBD2. CDR3 size: 16 residues. The germline V gene has CDR1 DFQATT and CDR2 SNEGSKA (reference sequence). The V segment lost 2 bases and the J segment 6 bases; nucleotides outside the gene matches: 9. CDR3 bases: TGCAGTGCTAGAAGGGCCGGGACTAGCGGACTCAATGAGCAGTTCTTC. Translated, it gives CSARRAGTSGLNEQFF.

The genes are TRBV5-5 and TRBJ2-7, with D possibly matching TRBD1 (6 bases). The CDR3 runs 14 residues. CDR1 is SGHKS, CDR2 YYEKEE, per germline (reference sequence). V gave up 1 base and J gave up 7 bases, with 15 bases separating them. CDR3 region: CASSLLVQGWEQYF. In DNA form, the CDR3 reads TGTGCCAGCAGCTTGCTGGTCCAGGGGTGGGAGCAGTACTTC.

A few counts support this clonotype. This chain joins TRBV5-1 and TRBJ1-2, with 10 nucleotides matching TRBD1. The junction had 9 bases not matched to a gene; V was cut back by 4 bases and J by 6 bases. From germline, CDR1 is SGHRS and CDR2 YFSETQ. The CDR3 consists of 15 residues. The CDR3 is CASSPGQGVEDGYTF. The CDR3 nucleotides are TGCGCCAGCAGCCCAGGACAGGGGGTAGAGGATGGCTACACCTTC.

There are a few counts of this clonotype. The rearrangement uses TRBV6-4 and TRBJ1-6; D remains ambiguous. This CDR3 comprises 13 residues. Trimming took 5 bases from V and 6 from J, leaving 8 bases between them. Germline V CDR1 and CDR2: MRHNA, SNTAGT. Written as DNA, the CDR3 is TGTGCCAGCAGTTTGGACGCTAATTCACCCCTCCACTTT. Amino acid sequence: CASSLDANSPLHF.

At least ten counts were recorded for this clonotype. The gene calls are TRBV6-5 and TRBJ2-1; TRBD2 is a possible D gene (5 bases). The CDR3 spans 16 residues. Germline loops: CDR1 MNHEY, CDR2 SVGAGI. V was clipped by 3 bases and J by 5 bases, with 17 bases between them. In nucleotides, the CDR3 is TGTGCCAGCAGTTATTGGTCGGGGTCCGCCAACAATGAGCAGTTCTTC. Residues: CASSYWSGSANNEQFF.

The chain joins TRBV2 to TRBJ1-1; 10 bases map to TRBD1. The CDR3 is 17 amino acids. V shed 5 bases and J 4 bases; nucleotides not matched to a gene: 13. Germline-derived CDR1 and CDR2 are SNHLY and FYNNEI. CDR3 sequence: CASSSAGTGERGTEAFF. Written as DNA, the CDR3 is TGTGCCAGCAGTAGCGCCGGGACAGGGGAGAGGGGCACTGAAGCTTTCTTT.

The chain carries TRBV12-3 or TRBV12-4 and TRBJ1-2; TRBD1 agrees at 7 bases. The CDR3 sequence is 14 residues long. J lost 4 bases, V lost 3 bases, and 5 bases had no gene match. The CDR3 DNA sequence: TGTGCCAGCAGTTTCAAAGGGGGCGGCTATGGCTACACCTTC. Amino acids: CASSFKGGGYGYTF.

The gene calls are TRBV5-8 and TRBJ2-3; 8 nucleotides match TRBD2. The CDR3 sequence is 16 residues long. Trimming removed 6 bases from V and 5 bases from J; junction bases left unmatched: 14. Germline CDR1 SGHTS, CDR2 YDEGEE. CDR3 DNA sequence: TGTGCCAGCACCCGGGGGGAGCGGGGGCTCTTAGATACGCAGTATTTT. It encodes CASTRGERGLLDTQYF.

There are many counts of this clonotype. The chain uses TRBV29-1 and TRBJ2-3; D not resolved. Trimming pared 0 bases from V and 4 bases from J, leaving 5 bases between. CDR1 is SQVTM, CDR2 ANQGSEA, per germline. CDR3 length: 12 residues. CDR3 coding DNA: TGCAGCGTTGAAGAGACCTCAGATACGCAGTATTTT. Amino acids: CSVEETSDTQYF.